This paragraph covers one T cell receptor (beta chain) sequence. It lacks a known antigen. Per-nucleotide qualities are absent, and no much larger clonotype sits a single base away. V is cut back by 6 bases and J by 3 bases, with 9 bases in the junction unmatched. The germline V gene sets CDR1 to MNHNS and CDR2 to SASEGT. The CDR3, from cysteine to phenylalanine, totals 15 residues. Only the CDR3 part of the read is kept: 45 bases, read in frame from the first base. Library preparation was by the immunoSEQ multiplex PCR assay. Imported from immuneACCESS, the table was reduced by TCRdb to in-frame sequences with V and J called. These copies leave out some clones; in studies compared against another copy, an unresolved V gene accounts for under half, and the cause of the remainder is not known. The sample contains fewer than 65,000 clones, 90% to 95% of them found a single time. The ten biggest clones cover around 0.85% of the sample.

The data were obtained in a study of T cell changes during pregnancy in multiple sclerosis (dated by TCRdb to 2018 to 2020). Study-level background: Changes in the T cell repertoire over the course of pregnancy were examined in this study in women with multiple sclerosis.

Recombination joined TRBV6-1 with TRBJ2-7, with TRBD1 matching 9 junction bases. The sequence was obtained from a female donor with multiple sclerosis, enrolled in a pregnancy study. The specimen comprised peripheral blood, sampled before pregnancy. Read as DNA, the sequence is TGTGCCAGCAGCCACACAGGGGGCGCGGTCTACGAGCAGTACTTC. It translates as CASSHTGGAVYEQYF.